The 30 T cell receptor beta chains listed next were all sequenced from one sample in a study of tumor-infiltrating lymphocytes in primary liver carcinoma. From unsorted bulk tissue weighing roughly 17-31 mg, DNA and RNA were co-extracted. The researchers produced TCR beta cDNA from 400 to 650 ng total RNA with a constant-region primer. The TCR beta library was amplified through three nested multiplex PCR rounds in a modified ARM-PCR procedure. A C-beta reverse primer was combined with TRBV1-TRBV30 forward primers in the first two PCR rounds, and each round had approximately 9 cycles. TCRdb recomputed calls from the multiplex PCR reads with MiXCR, one row per CDR3 protein. The sample lists fewer than 90,000 distinct CDR3 sequences, approximately 70% seen once, with 15% to 20% in the top ten. The sample taken for sequencing was liver tumor tissue from sampling region 1. The subset: tumor region T1, superior pole. The receptors here all came from a man aged 35-49 years with primary liver carcinoma and hepatitis B virus infection.

This clonotype was detected a few times. The chain employs TRBV19 and TRBJ1-1; TRBD1 matches 8 bases. The ends lost 6 bases at V and 2 bases at J; junction bases unmatched: 5. The germline CDR1 and CDR2 sequences are LNHDA and SQIVND (reference sequence). The CDR3 length is 14 residues. As DNA, the CDR3 is TGTGCCAGTAGGGCGACAGGGGAAAACACTGAAGCTTTCTTT. This gives the protein CASRATGENTEAFF.

As concerns this clonotype: A much larger clonotype is one base distant, so this may be a read error. The chain couples TRBV7-9 to TRBJ2-7; D ambiguous. The CDR3 has 13 residues. CDR1 is SEHNR and CDR2 is FQNEAQ in the germline V gene (reference sequence). This chain's CDR3 is CASSAPRSYKQYF. In DNA, the CDR3 is TGTGCCAGCAGCGCCCCGAGGTCCTACAAGCAGTACTTC.

Remarks on this clonotype: One end of the junction does not line up with germline, which may come from a read error. This sequence joins TRBV6-6 and TRBJ2-7; possibly TRBD2 for D (5 bases). Germline CDR1 and CDR2: MNHNY and SVGAGI (reference sequence). The CDR3 consists of 16 residues. The chain's CDR3 is CASSYSKPSGSNEQYF. In nucleotides, the CDR3 is TGTGCCAGCAGTTACAGCAAGCCTAGTGGGAGCAACGAACAGTACTTC.

The genes are TRBV7-8 and TRBJ2-1; 8 nucleotides align to TRBD2. Trimming took 2 bases from V and 1 from J; bases not matched to a gene: 7. The CDR3 totals 17 residues. Germline V gene sequence: CDR1 SGHVS, CDR2 FQNEAQ. CDR3 coding DNA: TGTGCCAGCAGCTTAAATGCGGGGGGCCAGTCCTACAATGAGCAGTTCTTC. This sequence encodes CASSLNAGGQSYNEQFF.

A word on this clonotype: The junction does not match germline at one end; this may be a read error. V is TRBV29-1 and J is TRBJ2-1; 7 bases map to TRBD2. CDR1 and CDR2 from the germline V gene are SQVTM and ANQGSEA. The CDR3 is 14 residues long. The CDR3 nucleotides read TGCAGCGTTGCGAGCGGGAAGGGGAGCGATGAGCAGATCTTC. The encoded protein is CSVASGKGSDEQIF.

V and J are TRBV20-1 and TRBJ2-7; a possible D gene is TRBD2 (6 bases). Trimming took off 0 bases at V and 6 bases at J, with 15 bases between the two ends. The CDR3 consists of 14 residues. From germline, CDR1 is DFQATT and CDR2 SNEGSKA (reference sequence). This chain's CDR3 is CSARDKTTTSEQYF. CDR3 bases: TGCAGTGCTAGAGACAAAACGACGACTAGCGAGCAGTACTTC.

Notes on this clonotype: The junction does not match germline at one end; this may be a read error. The chain combines TRBV5-5 with TRBJ2-3, with 11 bases lining up with TRBD2. The CDR3 has 16 amino acids. Germline V gene data show CDR1 as SGHKS and CDR2 as YYEKEE (reference sequence). The CDR3 nucleotides are TGTGTCAGCAGCATTAGCGGGAGGGCCGGCACAGATACGCAATATTTT. Encoded protein: CVSSISGRAGTDTQYF.

A note on this clonotype: This may arise from a read error, as a much more abundant clone is one base away. V gene TRBV28 combines with J gene TRBJ1-2, with a possible D match to TRBD1 (6 bases). Per germline, CDR1 MDHEN and CDR2 SYDVKM. The CDR3 length is 14 residues. CDR3 region: CASSLSSGVRGCTF. CDR3 DNA: TGTGCCAGCAGTTTATCGTCAGGGGTACGCGGCTGCACCTTC.

The rearrangement joins TRBV11-1 to TRBJ2-7, with D possibly being TRBD2 (5 bases). V was clipped by 5 bases and J by 13 bases, with 27 bases between them. Per the germline V gene, CDR1 is SGHAT and CDR2 is FQDESV (reference sequence). CDR3 length: 15 amino acids. In DNA, the CDR3 is TGTGCCAGCAGCCTTGGACGGGGAATAATTGGCGAACAATACTTC. It specifies CASSLGRGIIGEQYF.

The chain joins TRBV28 to TRBJ2-3; no clear D. The germline V and J ends were trimmed by 7 bases and 7 bases, with 12 bases remaining between them. Germline V lookup: CDR1 MDHEN, CDR2 SYDVKM. The CDR3 sequence is 12 residues long. Here the CDR3 reads CASTPLLYTQYF. The CDR3 DNA reads TGTGCCAGCACTCCCCTTTTGTATACGCAGTATTTT.

V usage is TRBV11-2 and J usage is TRBJ2-2; weak D call: TRBD1 (6 bases). V was clipped by 4 bases and J by 8 bases, with 20 bases between them. This CDR3 has 16 residues. In germline, CDR1 is SGHAT, CDR2 FQNNGV. CDR3 in DNA: TGTGCCAGCAGCTCCAGACAGGCCTCGATCACTGGGGAGCTGTTTTTT. It translates to CASSSRQASITGELFF.

Comment on this clonotype: A read error may produce the germline difference seen at one junction end. This chain links TRBV11-2 with TRBJ2-3; D is possibly TRBD1 (6 bases). Germline V gene data show CDR1 as SGHAT and CDR2 as FQNNGV. This CDR3 has 14 residues. The CDR3 protein is CASGLSRGSDMQYF. The CDR3 DNA reads as TGTGCCAGCGGCTTATCCAGGGGATCTGATATGCAGTATTTT.

This chain uses TRBV6-1 with TRBJ2-1; 11 positions agree with TRBD2. CDR1 and CDR2 (germline): MNHNS, SASEGT. The CDR3 runs to 15 residues. V shed 6 bases, J shed 8 bases, and the junction held 9 bases outside the gene matches. CDR3 sequence (DNA): TGTGCCAGCAGCAAATGGGGACTAGCGGAAGATGAGCAGTTCTTC. It encodes CASSKWGLAEDEQFF.

The gene calls are TRBV12-3 or TRBV12-4 and TRBJ1-3; possibly TRBD1 for D (5 bases). The CDR3 has 14 amino acids. Trimming took off 9 bases at V and 8 bases at J, with 20 bases between the two ends. The CDR3 DNA reads TGTGCCAGGAACCCCACAGGCACTGGGGACACCATATATTTT. It is translated as CARNPTGTGDTIYF.

This clonotype occurred many times. The rearrangement links TRBV7-9 to TRBJ2-3, with a weak D call TRBD2 (5 bases). CDR3 size: 13 residues. Per the germline V gene, CDR1 is SEHNR and CDR2 is FQNEAQ (reference sequence). Trimming cost V 1 base and J 6 bases, with 8 bases left between them. The CDR3 is CASSLGVADTQYF. The CDR3 DNA reads as TGTGCCAGCAGCTTAGGAGTAGCGGATACGCAGTATTTT. The whole variable domain, remainder taken from reference TRBV7-9 and TRBJ2-3, is DTGVSQNPRHKITKRGQNVTFRCDPISEHNRLYWYRQTLGQGPEFLTYFQNEAQLEKSRLLSDRFSAERPKGSFSTLEIQRTEQGDSAMYLCASSLGVADTQYFGPGTRLTVL.

A word on this clonotype: The junction and the germline gene differ at one end; a read error may be behind it. Here the CDR3 reads CASSPEQVLTQETQYF. The CDR3 coding sequence is TGCGCCAGCAGCCCCGAGCAAGTCCTCACCCAAGAGACACAGTACTTC. The rearrangement uses TRBV5-1 and TRBJ2-5; no clear D. The CDR3 consists of 16 residues. The germline gives CDR1 SGHRS, CDR2 YFSETQ. The full variable domain, rest sourced from reference TRBV5-1 and TRBJ2-5, is KAGVTQTPRYLIKTRGQQVTLSCSPISGHRSVSWYQQTPGQGLQFLFEYFSETQRNKGNFPGRFSGRQFSNSRSEMNVSTLELGDSALYLCASSPEQVLTQETQYFGPGTRLLVL.

This clonotype was detected a few times. A much more abundant neighbour one base away suggests this may be a read error. The chain is built from TRBV5-4 and TRBJ1-6; tentative D call: TRBD1 (5 bases). The CDR3 sequence is 14 residues long. The germline gives CDR1 SGHNT, CDR2 YYREEE (reference sequence). The CDR3 DNA follows: TGTGCCAGCTCAGACCAGGGCTATAATTCACACCTCCACTTT. Translating it yields CASSDQGYNSHLHF.

Worth noting for this clonotype: Since a much larger clone is just one base distant, this may be a read error. The J gene is TRBJ2-1, the V gene TRBV16; maybe TRBD2 (5 bases). Germline V CDR1 and CDR2: KGHSY, FQNENV. The CDR3 extends over 17 amino acids. The CDR3 loop is CTSSRLGLAPSWNEQFF. CDR3 nucleotide sequence: TGTACCAGCAGCCGCCTCGGGCTAGCCCCTTCATGGAATGAGCAGTTCTTC.

A remark on this clonotype: Given the absence of the conserved phenylalanine or tryptophan at the CDR3 end, a read error is likely. The V call is TRBV6-1, the J call TRBJ1-1; D perhaps matches TRBD1 (5 bases). The V gene's germline CDR1 is MNHNS and CDR2 SASEGT. The CDR3 sequence is 13 residues long. The CDR3 sequence is CLNRILGNTEAFI. In nucleotides, the CDR3 is TGTCTCAACAGGATACTTGGGAACACTGAAGCTTTCATT.

This clonotype came up once. This could be a read error, since a much larger clone is one nucleotide away. This chain links TRBV5-1 with TRBJ1-2, with D perhaps matching TRBD1 (6 bases). The CDR3 runs to 13 residues. From germline, CDR1 is SGHRS and CDR2 YFSETQ. The CDR3 DNA reads TGCGTCAGCAGCTTACAGGGAGGAGATGGCTACACCTTC. Residues: CVSSLQGGDGYTF.

The rearrangement joins TRBV11-2 to TRBJ2-5; no clear D. Germline lookup yields CDR1 SGHAT and CDR2 FQNNGV. V gave up 5 bases and J gave up 5 bases, with 15 bases separating them. The CDR3 is made up of 14 amino acids. The CDR3 loop reads CASSQVSLGETQYF. CDR3 nucleotides: TGTGCCAGCAGCCAGGTCAGTCTGGGGGAGACCCAGTACTTC.

On this clonotype: Germline is not matched at one junction end, which may reflect a read error. This chain joins TRBV12-3 or TRBV12-4 and TRBJ2-7, with 7 bases identical to TRBD1. The CDR3 is made up of 15 amino acids. The CDR3, as DNA: TGTGCCGGCAGTCCCGACAGGGTCGGGAACTACGAGCGGTACTTC. Its protein product is CAGSPDRVGNYERYF.

This clonotype was seen just once. Because the CDR3 is missing its conserved closing phenylalanine or tryptophan, this is likely a read error. No DNA is shown, since the ends of the CDR3 on it are uncertain; the CDR3 is the one TCRdb lists. The chain employs TRBV11-2 and TRBJ2-7; the D call of TRBD1 is as the table states it, not checked on the DNA. The CDR3 spans 15 amino acids, including both terminal residues. CDR1 and CDR2 (germline): SGHAT, FQNNGV. CDR3 sequence: CASSSTGGRRYEQFL.

Worth noting for this clonotype: A read error may produce the germline difference seen at one junction end. The V gene is TRBV10-3, the J gene TRBJ2-7; 8 positions agree with TRBD1. This CDR3 has 13 amino acids. Per the germline V gene, CDR1 is ENHRY and CDR2 is SYGVKD. CDR3 in amino acids: CATYRDRSHEQYF. The CDR3, as DNA: TGTGCCACGTATCGGGACAGGAGTCACGAGCAGTATTTC.

In regard to this clonotype: This may come from a read error, since a much larger clone is one base off. The CDR3 DNA reads TGTGTCAGCAGCTTAGACTCAGACTACGAGCAGTACTTC. Protein product: CVSSLDSDYEQYF. This sequence joins TRBV7-9 and TRBJ2-7; unclear D gene. This CDR3 contains 13 residues. Germline-derived CDR1 and CDR2 are SEHNR and FQNEAQ (reference sequence).

Concerning this clonotype: One junction end disagrees with the germline gene, perhaps due to a read error. The chain is built from TRBV30 and TRBJ2-2, with D perhaps TRBD2 (6 bases). The germline V gene has CDR1 GTSNPN and CDR2 SVGIG (reference sequence). The CDR3 sequence is 14 residues long. The CDR3 is CAWKRTANTGGLFF. The CDR3 nucleotides are TGTGCCTGGAAAAGAACGGCGAACACCGGGGGGCTGTTTTTT. Together with reference TRBV30 and TRBJ2-2, the CDR3 gives the full variable domain: SQTIHQWPATLVQPVGSPLSLECTVEGTSNPNLYWYRQAAGRGLQLLFYSVGIGQISSEVPQNLSASRPQDRQFILSSKKLLLSDSGFYLCAWKRTANTGGLFFGEGSRLTVL.

This clonotype occurred once. One junction end does not reproduce the germline sequence, and a read error may be involved. The rearrangement joins TRBV4-1 to TRBJ1-2, with a tentative D call TRBD1 (5 bases). CDR1 is MGHRA and CDR2 is YSYEKL in the germline V gene. CDR3 length equals 14 residues. The CDR3: CASNQGGTDYGHTF. The CDR3 coding sequence is TGCGCCAGCAACCAAGGAGGGACCGACTATGGCCACACTTTC.

The rearrangement joins TRBV20-1 to TRBJ2-7, with D perhaps TRBD1 (5 bases). V lost 6 bases, J lost 2 bases, and 11 bases lay in between. The CDR3 is 12 amino acids. Germline V CDR1 and CDR2: DFQATT, SNEGSKA (reference sequence). CDR3 in amino acids: CSADRETYEQYF. DNA for the CDR3: TGCAGTGCCGACAGAGAAACCTACGAGCAGTACTTC.

Of note for this clonotype: A much bigger clone sits one base away, suggesting this may be a read error. The chain has TRBV6-4 and TRBJ2-1; TRBD2 is a possible D gene (6 bases). Trimming pared 3 bases from V and 7 bases from J, leaving 10 bases between. The length of the CDR3 is 13 residues. CDR1 and CDR2 (germline): MRHNA, SNTAGT. The CDR3 region is CASSESGLNEQFF. The CDR3 DNA reads as TGTGCCAGCAGTGAATCGGGACTGAATGAGCAGTTCTTC.

Concerning this clonotype: The CDR3 ends on some other residue instead of the conserved phenylalanine or tryptophan, so this is likely a read error. The V call is TRBV11-2, the J call TRBJ2-1, with D possibly being TRBD1 or TRBD2 (5 bases each). V was clipped by 5 bases and J by 0 bases, with 32 bases between them. CDR1 SGHAT and CDR2 FQNNGV come from the germline V gene. The CDR3 extends over 22 amino acids. CDR3 loop: CASSLSYRGPVKQARSYNEQFL. In DNA, the CDR3 is TGTGCCAGCAGCCTCTCCTACCGGGGTCCCGTGAAACAGGCCCGCTCCTACAATGAGCAGTTCTTA.